The 10 T cell receptor beta chains presented below share a single source sample, sequenced in a study of post-analysis software for immune sequencing data. Study-level points and caveats: Patients carried several TRBV segments more frequently than controls did, and TRBV5-6, TRBV5-1 and TRBV20-1 were among them.

The antigens of these receptors remain unknown. Unique molecular identifiers had been added to the TCR beta cDNA libraries. TCRdb reprocessed the PCR reads with MiXCR, giving one entry per CDR3 protein. The data contain 600,000 to 700,000 distinct CDR3 sequences, more than 50% of them singletons. The specimen sequenced was blood. These receptors all stem from a girl aged 2 to 10 with multiple sclerosis.

The chain uses TRBV20-1 and TRBJ1-1; D gene ambiguous. Trimming left V 1 base short and J 1 base short, with 7 bases between. Germline V lookup: CDR1 DFQATT, CDR2 SNEGSKA (reference sequence). The CDR3 has 13 residues. In nucleotides, the CDR3 is TGCAGTGCTAGAGTACAGTCGAACACTGAAGCTTTCTTT. This codes for CSARVQSNTEAFF.

This chain joins TRBV6-1 and TRBJ2-4; D possibly corresponds to TRBD2 (5 bases). The CDR3 loop spans 14 amino acids. V lost 7 bases and J 0 bases, leaving 10 bases between the germline ends. Germline V gene sequence: CDR1 MNHNS, CDR2 SASEGT. The DNA for the CDR3 is TGTGCCAGCATGGAGGAGCCAGCCAAAAACATTCAGTACTTC. Translating gives CASMEEPAKNIQYF.

This chain uses TRBV7-3 with TRBJ2-2, with 11 bases matching TRBD1. This CDR3 spans 17 amino acids. V was clipped by 5 bases and J by 6 bases; unmatched bases: 11. CDR1 and CDR2 (germline): SGHTA, FQGTGA. CDR3 sequence reads: CASSMLPGQGVAGELFF. The DNA for the CDR3 is TGTGCCAGCAGCATGCTTCCGGGACAGGGGGTGGCCGGGGAGCTGTTTTTT.

The table lists this clonotype with a few counts. The chain has TRBV7-9 and TRBJ1-4; no firm D call. V was trimmed by 5 bases and J by 8 bases, leaving 9 bases between them. The CDR3 contains 12 residues. The germline V gene encodes CDR1 SEHNR and CDR2 FQNEAQ (reference sequence). In DNA, the CDR3 is TGTGCCAGCAGCCGAACGATGGAAAAACTGTTTTTT. It encodes CASSRTMEKLFF.

Only one count was recorded for this clonotype. The chain is built from TRBV4-3 and TRBJ1-2; D may be TRBD1 (6 bases). V lost 0 bases, J lost 1 base, and 12 bases lay in between. The germline V gene encodes CDR1 LGHNA and CDR2 YSLEER. The CDR3 totals 16 residues. In nucleotides, the CDR3 is TGCGCCAGCAGCCAAGACGGACAGACTATTAACTATGGCTACACCTTC. Encoded protein: CASSQDGQTINYGYTF.

This clonotype has just a few counts. This chain connects TRBV5-6 to TRBJ2-1; tentative D call: TRBD1 (5 bases). Germline loops: CDR1 SGHDT, CDR2 YYEEEE. Trimming stripped 3 bases from V and 10 bases from J, with 8 bases between. The CDR3 has 11 amino acids. The DNA for the CDR3 is TGTGCCAGCAGCTGGAAGGGGGAGCAGTTCTTC. This sequence encodes CASSWKGEQFF. The whole variable domain, remainder taken from reference TRBV5-6 and TRBJ2-1, is DAGVTQSPTHLIKTRGQQVTLRCSPKSGHDTVSWYQQALGQGPQFIFQYYEEEERQRGNFPDRFSGHQFPNYSSELNVNALLLGDSALYLCASSWKGEQFFGPGTRLTVL.

The chain links TRBV20-1 to TRBJ1-2; no clear D. V was trimmed by 3 bases and J by 2 bases, leaving 10 bases between them. The CDR3 length is 13 residues. CDR1 is DFQATT, CDR2 SNEGSKA, per germline (reference sequence). CDR3 in DNA: TGCAGTGCTAGTGGGAGCCAAAACTATGGCTACACCTTC. It is translated as CSASGSQNYGYTF.

The chain joins TRBV11-3 to TRBJ2-5, with D perhaps matching TRBD2 (5 bases). V lost 4 bases, J lost 2 bases, and 11 bases lay in between. Per the germline V gene, CDR1 is SGHNT and CDR2 is YENEEA. The CDR3 covers 14 residues. CDR3 region: CASSSLREQETQYF. CDR3 DNA: TGTGCCAGCAGCTCCCTGAGGGAGCAAGAGACCCAGTACTTC.

The chain employs TRBV10-3 and TRBJ2-1, with D perhaps matching TRBD1 or TRBD2 (6 bases each). There are 16 residues in the CDR3. Germline CDR1 and CDR2: ENHRY and SYGVKD. V lost 6 bases, J lost 0 bases, and 15 bases lay in between. As DNA, the CDR3 is TGTGCCATCAGCGGGGGTCGGGACAACTCCTACAATGAGCAGTTCTTC. Translating it yields CAISGGRDNSYNEQFF.

In its sample, this clonotype was seen many times. V and J are TRBV20-1 and TRBJ2-1, with 16 bases matching TRBD2. The germline V gene encodes CDR1 DFQATT and CDR2 SNEGSKA (reference sequence). V was pared by 6 bases and J by 7 bases, with 9 bases of the junction left unmatched. CDR3 length: 16 residues. This CDR3 is CSAITGLAGGHNEQFF. Here the CDR3 DNA reads TGCAGTGCCATTACGGGACTAGCGGGAGGGCATAATGAGCAGTTCTTC.